Each of the 5 T cell receptor beta chains below was sequenced from the same sample in a study of T cell responses to AZD1222 COVID-19 vaccine. Here immunoSEQ multiplex PCR was the method, and the copy in TCRdb shows in-frame clones only, minus some. Of 140,000 or so clones listed, about 86% are singletons. Sequencing was performed on peripheral blood, taken 28 days after the second AZD1222 dose. The receptors shown here come from an adult who received the AZD1222 COVID-19 vaccine.

The chain is built from TRBV19 and TRBJ2-7; D is unresolved. The CDR3 covers 14 residues. Germline V gives CDR1 LNHDA, CDR2 SQIVND (reference sequence). V was cut by 5 bases and J by 4 bases, with 15 bases left in between. The CDR3 sequence is CASSPLDAIYEQYF. The CDR3 nucleotides are TGTGCCAGTAGTCCGCTGGACGCCATATACGAGCAGTACTTC.

J is TRBJ2-1 and V is TRBV5-8; no definite D call. Per germline, CDR1 SGHTS and CDR2 YDEGEE. The CDR3 is 15 amino acids. V was pared by 0 bases and J by 0 bases, with 7 bases between. CDR3 coding DNA: TGTGCCAGCAGCTTGGTGGGGTCCTCCTACAATGAGCAGTTCTTC. It is translated as CASSLVGSSYNEQFF. The whole variable domain, filled in from reference TRBV5-8 and TRBJ2-1, reads EAGVTQSPTHLIKTRGQQATLRCSPISGHTSVYWYQQALGLGLQFLLWYDEGEERNRGNFPPRFSGRQFPNYSSELNVNALELEDSALYLCASSLVGSSYNEQFFGPGTRLTVL.

The V gene is TRBV3-1 (or the pseudogene TRBV3-2), the J gene TRBJ1-1; 7 bases match TRBD1. The J segment lost 4 bases and the V segment lost 8 bases, leaving 10 bases of the junction unmatched. Germline CDR1 LGHDT, CDR2 YNNKEL (reference sequence). The CDR3 runs to 14 residues. The CDR3 protein is CASGEEQGTTEAFF. CDR3 DNA sequence: TGTGCCAGCGGGGAAGAACAGGGGACCACTGAAGCTTTCTTT.

V is TRBV6-1 and J is TRBJ2-7; D possibly corresponds to TRBD1 (6 bases). V lost 9 bases to trimming and J lost 7 bases, with 19 bases between them. CDR1 is MNHNS and CDR2 is SASEGT in the germline V gene. The CDR3 spans 13 residues. The CDR3 sequence: CASATGLWGEQYF. The CDR3 nucleotides read TGTGCCAGTGCGACAGGATTATGGGGAGAGCAGTACTTC.

The chain uses TRBV7-9 and TRBJ1-5, with D hard to call. The length of the CDR3 is 14 residues. V shed 1 base and J shed 6 bases, with 10 bases lying between them. Germline CDR1 reads SEHNR; CDR2 reads FQNEAQ (reference sequence). CDR3 sequence reads: CASSLGGLSQPQHF. The DNA of the CDR3 is TGTGCCAGCAGCTTAGGAGGGTTAAGTCAGCCCCAGCATTTT.